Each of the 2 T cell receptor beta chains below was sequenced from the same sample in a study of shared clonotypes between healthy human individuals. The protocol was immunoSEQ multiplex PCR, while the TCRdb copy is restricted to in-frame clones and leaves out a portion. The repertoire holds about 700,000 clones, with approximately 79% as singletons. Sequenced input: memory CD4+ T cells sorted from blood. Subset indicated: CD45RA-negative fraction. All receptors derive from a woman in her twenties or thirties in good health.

The CDR3 is CASSPQGNTFYEQYF. CDR3 DNA: TGCGCCAGCAGCCCGCAGGGAAACACCTTCTACGAGCAGTACTTC. The chain employs TRBV5-1 and TRBJ2-7; D possibly corresponds to TRBD1 (5 bases). Looked up from germline, CDR1 is SGHRS and CDR2 is YFSETQ. V lost 4 bases, J lost 3 bases, and 17 bases lay in between. The CDR3 runs to 15 residues.

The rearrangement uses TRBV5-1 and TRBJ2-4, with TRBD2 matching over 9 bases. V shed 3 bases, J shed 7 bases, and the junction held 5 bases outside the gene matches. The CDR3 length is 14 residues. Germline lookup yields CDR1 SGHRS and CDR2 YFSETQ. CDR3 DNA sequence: TGCGCCAGCAGCTATGACAGCGGGGGGAACATTCAGTACTTC. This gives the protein CASSYDSGGNIQYF.